The T cell receptor beta chain under discussion was sequenced for a study of CD8 T cells in Susac syndrome. Study-level results: Acknowledgment was made by the study that its TCR sequencing and HLA analysis involved a relatively small number of individuals.

With respect to this clonotype: As yet, its antigen is unknown.

After extraction with the RNeasy kit, about 0.5 to 1 ug of the RNA was reverse transcribed using random hexamers. TCRdb recomputed calls from the immunoSEQ multiplex PCR reads with MiXCR, one row per CDR3 protein. This sample carries about 80,000 distinct CDR3 sequences, around 94% of them seen once, and the ten largest clones take approximately 0.26%. V dropped 3 bases and J dropped 11 bases, with 20 bases sitting between them. The CDR3 covers 15 residues. Germline CDR1 KGHSH, CDR2 LQKENI. In blood CD8+ and CD4+ T cells, TCR beta underwent sequencing. Sequences were obtained from CD8+ T cells from PBMCs. The V and J genes are TRBV18 and TRBJ2-4; D is uncertain. The clonotype was recovered from a human donor in good health. Here the CDR3 reads CASSPQPGSTLVQYF. CDR3 DNA sequence: TGTGCCAGCTCACCTCAACCGGGTTCAACGCTCGTTCAGTACTTC.